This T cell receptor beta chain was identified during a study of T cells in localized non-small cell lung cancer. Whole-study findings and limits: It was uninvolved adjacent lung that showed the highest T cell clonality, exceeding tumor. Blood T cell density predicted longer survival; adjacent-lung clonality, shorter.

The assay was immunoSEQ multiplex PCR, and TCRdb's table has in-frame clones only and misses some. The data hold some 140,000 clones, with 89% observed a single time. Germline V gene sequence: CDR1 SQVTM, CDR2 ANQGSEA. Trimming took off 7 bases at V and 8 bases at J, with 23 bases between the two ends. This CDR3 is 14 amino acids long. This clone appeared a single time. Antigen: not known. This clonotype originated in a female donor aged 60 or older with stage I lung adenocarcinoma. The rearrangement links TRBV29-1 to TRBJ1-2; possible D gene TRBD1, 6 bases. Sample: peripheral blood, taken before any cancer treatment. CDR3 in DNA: TGCAGCGCAAGGACAGAAGTCTCTTCTACAGGCTACACCTTC. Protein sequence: CSARTEVSSTGYTF.